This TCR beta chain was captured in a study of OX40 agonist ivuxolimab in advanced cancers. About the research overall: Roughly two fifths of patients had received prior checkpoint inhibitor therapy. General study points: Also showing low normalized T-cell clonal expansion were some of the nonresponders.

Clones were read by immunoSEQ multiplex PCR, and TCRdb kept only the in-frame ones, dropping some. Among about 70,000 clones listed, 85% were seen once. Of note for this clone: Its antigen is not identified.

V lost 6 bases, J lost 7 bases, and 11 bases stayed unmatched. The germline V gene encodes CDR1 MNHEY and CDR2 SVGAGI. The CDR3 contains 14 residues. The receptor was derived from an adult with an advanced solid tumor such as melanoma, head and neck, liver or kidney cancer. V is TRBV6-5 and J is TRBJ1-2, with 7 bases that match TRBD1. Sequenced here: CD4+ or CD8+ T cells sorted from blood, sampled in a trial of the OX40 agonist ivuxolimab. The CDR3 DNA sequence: TGTGCCAGCAGCCGGGGAGACAGGGCAACTGGCTACACCTTC. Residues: CASSRGDRATGYTF.